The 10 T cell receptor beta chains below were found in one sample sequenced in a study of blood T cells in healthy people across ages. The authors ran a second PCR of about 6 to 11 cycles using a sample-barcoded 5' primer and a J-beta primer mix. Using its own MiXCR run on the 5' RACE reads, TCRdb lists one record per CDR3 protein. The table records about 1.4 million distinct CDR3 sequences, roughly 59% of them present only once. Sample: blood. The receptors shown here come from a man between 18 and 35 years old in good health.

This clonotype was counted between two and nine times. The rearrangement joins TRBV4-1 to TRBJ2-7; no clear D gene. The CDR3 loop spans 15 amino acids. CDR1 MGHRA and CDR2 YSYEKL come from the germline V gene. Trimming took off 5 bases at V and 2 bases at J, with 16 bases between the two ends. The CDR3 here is CASSTLAHGTYEQYF. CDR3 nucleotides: TGCGCCAGCAGCACCCTGGCCCACGGCACCTACGAGCAGTACTTC.

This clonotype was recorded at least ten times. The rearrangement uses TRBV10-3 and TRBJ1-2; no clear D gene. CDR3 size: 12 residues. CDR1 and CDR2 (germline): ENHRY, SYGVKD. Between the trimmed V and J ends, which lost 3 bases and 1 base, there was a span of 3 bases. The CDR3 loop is CAISDGNYGYTF. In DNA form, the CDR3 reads TGTGCCATCAGTGATGGTAACTATGGCTACACCTTC.

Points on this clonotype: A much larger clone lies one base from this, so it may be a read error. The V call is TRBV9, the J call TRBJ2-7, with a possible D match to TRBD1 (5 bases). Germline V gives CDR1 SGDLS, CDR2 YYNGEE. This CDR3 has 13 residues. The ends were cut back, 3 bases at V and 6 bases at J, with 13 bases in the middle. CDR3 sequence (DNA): TGTGCCAGCAGCGGAGATACAGGCTCCGAGCAGTACTTC. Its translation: CASSGDTGSEQYF.

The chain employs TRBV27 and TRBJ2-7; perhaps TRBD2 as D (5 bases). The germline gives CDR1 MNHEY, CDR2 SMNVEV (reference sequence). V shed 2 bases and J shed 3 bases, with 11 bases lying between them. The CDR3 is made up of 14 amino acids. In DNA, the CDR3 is TGTGCCAGCAGTTTAAAGGGTCGGGACTACGAGCAGTACTTC. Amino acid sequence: CASSLKGRDYEQYF.

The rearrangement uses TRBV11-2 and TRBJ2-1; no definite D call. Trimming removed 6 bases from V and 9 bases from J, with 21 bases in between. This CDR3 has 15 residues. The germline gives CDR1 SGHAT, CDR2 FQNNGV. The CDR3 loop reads CASRSFNRSRGEQFF. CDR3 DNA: TGTGCCAGCAGGTCATTCAATCGAAGCCGAGGTGAGCAGTTCTTC.

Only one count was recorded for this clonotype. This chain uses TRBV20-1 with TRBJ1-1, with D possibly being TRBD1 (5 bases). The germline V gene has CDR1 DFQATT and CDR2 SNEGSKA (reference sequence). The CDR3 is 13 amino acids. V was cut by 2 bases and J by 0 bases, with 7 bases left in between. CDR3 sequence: CSARRGLNTEAFF. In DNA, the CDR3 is TGCAGTGCTAGAAGGGGATTGAACACTGAAGCTTTCTTT.

CDR3 sequence reads: CASKFGGANTDTQYF. The CDR3 DNA reads TGTGCCAGCAAGTTCGGCGGGGCAAACACAGATACGCAGTATTTT. The chain recombines TRBV6-2 or TRBV6-3 with TRBJ2-3; maybe TRBD2 (6 bases). This CDR3 contains 15 residues. Germline lookup yields CDR1 MNHEY and CDR2 SVGEGT. The V end was cut by 7 bases, the J end by 2 bases, with 16 bases between.

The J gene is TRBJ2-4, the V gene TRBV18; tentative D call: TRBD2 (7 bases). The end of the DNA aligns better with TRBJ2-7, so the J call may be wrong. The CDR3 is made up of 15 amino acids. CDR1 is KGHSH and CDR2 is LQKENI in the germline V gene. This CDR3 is CASSLTRGGGNEQYF. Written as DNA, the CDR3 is TGTGCCAGCTCACTGACGAGAGGGGGAGGGAACGAGCAGTACTTC.

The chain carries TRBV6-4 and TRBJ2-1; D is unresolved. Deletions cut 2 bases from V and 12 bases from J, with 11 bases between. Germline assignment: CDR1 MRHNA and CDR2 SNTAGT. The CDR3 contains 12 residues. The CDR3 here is CASSDGWARQFF. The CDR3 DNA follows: TGTGCCAGCAGTGACGGGTGGGCACGGCAGTTCTTC.

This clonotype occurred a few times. The CDR3 loop reads CAISPTGGGTTDTQYF. The CDR3 DNA reads TGTGCCATCAGTCCTACAGGGGGTGGTACCACAGATACGCAGTATTTT. The chain couples TRBV10-3 to TRBJ2-3; the match to TRBD1 covers 8 bases. CDR1 is ENHRY and CDR2 is SYGVKD in the germline V gene. The trim removed 5 bases at V and 2 bases at J, leaving 9 bases unmatched. The CDR3 totals 16 residues.